Described below is a single T cell receptor (beta chain) sequence and its context. This sample is part of a study of control samples from healthy donors and cancer patients. CDR3 length: 13 amino acids. V lost 5 bases and J lost 2, with 9 bases in between. Profiling relied on immunoSEQ multiplex PCR, and the TCRdb table lists in-frame clones only, not all of them. The top ten hold 1.2% to 1.5% of the sample, which has fewer than 200,000 clones, 85% to 90% seen once. Sequenced input: blood. This chain uses TRBV12-3 or TRBV12-4 with TRBJ1-1, with D perhaps TRBD1 (6 bases). The TCR was taken from a woman aged 50 to 60 in good health. Here the CDR3 reads CASSPRGNTEAFF. The CDR3 nucleotides are TGTGCCAGCAGTCCCAGGGGTAACACTGAAGCTTTCTTT.